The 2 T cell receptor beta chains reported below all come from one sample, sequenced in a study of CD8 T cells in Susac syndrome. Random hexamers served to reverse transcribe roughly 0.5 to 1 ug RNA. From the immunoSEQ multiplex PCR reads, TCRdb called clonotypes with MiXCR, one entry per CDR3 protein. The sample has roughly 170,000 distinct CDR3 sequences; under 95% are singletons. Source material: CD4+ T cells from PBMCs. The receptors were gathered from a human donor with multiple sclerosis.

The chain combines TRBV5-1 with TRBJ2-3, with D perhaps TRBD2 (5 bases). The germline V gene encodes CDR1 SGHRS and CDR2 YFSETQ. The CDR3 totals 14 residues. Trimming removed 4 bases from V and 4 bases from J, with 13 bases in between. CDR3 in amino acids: CASSTTPGADTQYF. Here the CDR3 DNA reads TGCGCCAGCAGCACCACCCCCGGGGCAGATACGCAGTATTTT.

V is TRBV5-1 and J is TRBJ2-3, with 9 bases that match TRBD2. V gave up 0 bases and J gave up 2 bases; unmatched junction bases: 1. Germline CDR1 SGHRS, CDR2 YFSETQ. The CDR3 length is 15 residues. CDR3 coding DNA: TGCGCCAGCAGCTTGGGACTAGCGGACACAGATACGCAGTATTTT. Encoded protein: CASSLGLADTDTQYF.